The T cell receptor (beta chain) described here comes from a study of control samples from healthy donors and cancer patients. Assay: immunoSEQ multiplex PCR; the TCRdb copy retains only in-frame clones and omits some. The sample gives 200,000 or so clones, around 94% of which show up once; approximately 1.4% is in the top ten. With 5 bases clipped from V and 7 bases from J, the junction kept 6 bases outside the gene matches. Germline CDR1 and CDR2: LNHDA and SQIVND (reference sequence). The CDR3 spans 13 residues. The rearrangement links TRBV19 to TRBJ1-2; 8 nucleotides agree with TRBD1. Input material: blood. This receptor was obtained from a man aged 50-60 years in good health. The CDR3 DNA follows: TGTGCCAGTAGTTCCCGGACAGGGAGTGGCTACACCTTC. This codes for CASSSRTGSGYTF.